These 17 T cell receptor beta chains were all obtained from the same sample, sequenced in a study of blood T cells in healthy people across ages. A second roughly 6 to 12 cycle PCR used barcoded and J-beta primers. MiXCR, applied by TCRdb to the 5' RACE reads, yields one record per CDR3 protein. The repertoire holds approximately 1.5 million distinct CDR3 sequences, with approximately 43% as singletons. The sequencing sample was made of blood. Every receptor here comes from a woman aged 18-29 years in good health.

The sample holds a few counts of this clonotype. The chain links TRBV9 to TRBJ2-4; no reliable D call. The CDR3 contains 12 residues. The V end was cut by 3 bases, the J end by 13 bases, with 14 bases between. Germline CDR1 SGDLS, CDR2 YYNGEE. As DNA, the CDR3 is TGTGCCAGCAGCGCTGTAGCCACTGAGCAGTACTTC. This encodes CASSAVATEQYF. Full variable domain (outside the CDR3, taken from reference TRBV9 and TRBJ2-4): DSGVTQTPKHLITATGQRVTLRCSPRSGDLSVYWYQQSLDQGLQFLIQYYNGEERAKGNILERFSAQQFPDLHSELNLSSLELGDSALYFCASSAVATEQYFGAGTRLSVL.

The CDR3 here is CASSRGRGATYEQYF. The CDR3 DNA reads TGTGCCAGCAGTAGAGGGCGGGGGGCGACCTACGAGCAGTACTTC. V is TRBV12-3 or TRBV12-4 and J is TRBJ2-7; TRBD2 matches at 8 bases. The CDR3 totals 15 residues. With V trimmed by 5 bases and J by 2 bases, 8 bases remained unmatched.

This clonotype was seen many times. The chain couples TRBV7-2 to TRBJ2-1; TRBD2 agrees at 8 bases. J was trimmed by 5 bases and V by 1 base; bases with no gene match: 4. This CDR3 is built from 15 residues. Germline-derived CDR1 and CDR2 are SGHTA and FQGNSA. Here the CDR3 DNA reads TGTGCCAGCAGCTTAGGCGGGAGGATTAACAATGAGCAGTTCTTC. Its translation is CASSLGGRINNEQFF.

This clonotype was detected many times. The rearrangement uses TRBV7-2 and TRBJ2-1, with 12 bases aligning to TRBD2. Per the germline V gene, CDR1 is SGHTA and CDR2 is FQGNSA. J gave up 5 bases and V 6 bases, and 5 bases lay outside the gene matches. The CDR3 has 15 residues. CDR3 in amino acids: CASSRTSGVNNEQFF. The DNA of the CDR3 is TGTGCCAGCAGTCGGACTAGCGGGGTAAACAATGAGCAGTTCTTC.

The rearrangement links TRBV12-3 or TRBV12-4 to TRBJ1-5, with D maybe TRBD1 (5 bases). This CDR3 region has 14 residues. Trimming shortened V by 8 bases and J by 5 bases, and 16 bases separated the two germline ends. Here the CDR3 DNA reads TGTGCCAGCGGCCCAGGGTTTGGCCATCAGCCCCAGCATTTT. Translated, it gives CASGPGFGHQPQHF.

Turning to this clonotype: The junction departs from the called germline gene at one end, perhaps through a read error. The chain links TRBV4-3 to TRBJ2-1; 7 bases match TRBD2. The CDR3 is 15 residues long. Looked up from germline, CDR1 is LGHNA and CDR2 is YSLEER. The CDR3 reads CPSAYGAGANNEQFF. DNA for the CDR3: TGCCCCAGCGCCTACGGGGCGGGAGCTAACAATGAGCAGTTCTTC.

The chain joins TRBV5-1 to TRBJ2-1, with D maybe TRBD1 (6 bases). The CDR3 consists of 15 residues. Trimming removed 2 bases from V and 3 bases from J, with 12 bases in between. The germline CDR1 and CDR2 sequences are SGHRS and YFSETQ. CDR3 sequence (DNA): TGCGCCAGCAGCTTCGTGGGGGCCTACTACAATGAGCAGTTCTTC. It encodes CASSFVGAYYNEQFF.

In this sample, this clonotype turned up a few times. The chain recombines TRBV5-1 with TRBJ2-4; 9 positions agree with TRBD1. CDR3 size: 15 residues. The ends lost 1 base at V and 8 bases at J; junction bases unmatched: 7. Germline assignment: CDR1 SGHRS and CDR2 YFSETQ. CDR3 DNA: TGCGCCAGCAGCTTGAGTGGGACAGGGTGGGACATTCAGTACTTC. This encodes CASSLSGTGWDIQYF.

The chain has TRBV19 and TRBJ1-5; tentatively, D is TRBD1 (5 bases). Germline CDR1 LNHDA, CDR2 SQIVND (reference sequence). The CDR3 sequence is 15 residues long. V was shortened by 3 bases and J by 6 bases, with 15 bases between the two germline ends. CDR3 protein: CASSISPGVGQPQHF. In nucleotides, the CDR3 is TGTGCCAGTAGTATTAGTCCGGGGGTAGGTCAGCCCCAGCATTTT. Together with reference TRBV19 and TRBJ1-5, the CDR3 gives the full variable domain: DGGITQSPKYLFRKEGQNVTLSCEQNLNHDAMYWYRQDPGQGLRLIYYSQIVNDFQKGDIAEGYSVSREKKESFPLTVTSAQKNPTAFYLCASSISPGVGQPQHFGDGTRLSIL.

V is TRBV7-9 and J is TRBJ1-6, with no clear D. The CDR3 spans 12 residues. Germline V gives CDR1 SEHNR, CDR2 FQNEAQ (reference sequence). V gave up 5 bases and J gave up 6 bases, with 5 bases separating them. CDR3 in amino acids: CASSVPNSPLHF. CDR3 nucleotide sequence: TGTGCCAGCAGCGTCCCTAATTCACCCCTCCACTTT.

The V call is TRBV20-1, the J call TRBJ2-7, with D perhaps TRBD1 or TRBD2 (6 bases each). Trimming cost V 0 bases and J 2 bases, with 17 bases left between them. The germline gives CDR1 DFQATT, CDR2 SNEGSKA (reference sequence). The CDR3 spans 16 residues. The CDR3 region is CSARDRERGPTYEQYF. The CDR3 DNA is TGCAGTGCTAGAGATCGGGAACGGGGGCCCACCTACGAGCAGTACTTC.

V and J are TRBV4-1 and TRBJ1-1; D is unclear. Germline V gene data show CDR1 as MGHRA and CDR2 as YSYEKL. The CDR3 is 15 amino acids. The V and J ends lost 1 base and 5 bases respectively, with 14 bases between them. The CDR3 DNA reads TGCGCCAGCAGCCAAGGGGGAGGAGTCGATACTGAAGCTTTCTTT. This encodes CASSQGGGVDTEAFF.

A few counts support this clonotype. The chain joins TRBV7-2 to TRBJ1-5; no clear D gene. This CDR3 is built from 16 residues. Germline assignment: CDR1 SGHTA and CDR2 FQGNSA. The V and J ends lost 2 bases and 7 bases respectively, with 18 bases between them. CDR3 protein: CASSLFPVSGWQPQHF. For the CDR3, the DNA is TGTGCCAGCAGCTTATTTCCCGTGTCAGGATGGCAGCCCCAGCATTTT. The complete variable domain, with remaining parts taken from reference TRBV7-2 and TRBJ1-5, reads GAGVSQSPSNKVTEKGKDVELRCDPISGHTALYWYRQSLGQGLEFLIYFQGNSAPDKSGLPSDRFSAERTGGSVSTLTIQRTQQEDSAVYLCASSLFPVSGWQPQHFGDGTRLSIL.

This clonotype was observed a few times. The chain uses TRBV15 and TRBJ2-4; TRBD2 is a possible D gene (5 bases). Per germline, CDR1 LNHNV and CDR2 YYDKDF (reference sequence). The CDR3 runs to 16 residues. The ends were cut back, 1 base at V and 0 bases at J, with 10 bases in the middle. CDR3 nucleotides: TGTGCCACCAGCAGAGGTGACGGACTAGCCAAAAACATTCAGTACTTC. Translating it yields CATSRGDGLAKNIQYF.

CDR3 loop: CAISLAGGINEQYF. The CDR3 coding sequence is TGTGCCATCAGCTTAGCGGGAGGCATAAACGAGCAGTACTTC. The chain links TRBV10-3 to TRBJ2-4; TRBD2 aligns across 10 bases. Gene TRBJ2-7 matches the end of the DNA better, so the J call may be wrong. This CDR3 is built from 14 residues. CDR1 ENHRY and CDR2 SYGVKD come from the germline V gene.

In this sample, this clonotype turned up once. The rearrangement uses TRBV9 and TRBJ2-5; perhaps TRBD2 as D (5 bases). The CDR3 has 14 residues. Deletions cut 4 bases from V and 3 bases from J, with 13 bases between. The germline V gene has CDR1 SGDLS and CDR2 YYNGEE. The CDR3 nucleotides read TGTGCCAGCAGCCGGGTCGCGGGCAAAGAGACCCAGTACTTC. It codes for CASSRVAGKETQYF.

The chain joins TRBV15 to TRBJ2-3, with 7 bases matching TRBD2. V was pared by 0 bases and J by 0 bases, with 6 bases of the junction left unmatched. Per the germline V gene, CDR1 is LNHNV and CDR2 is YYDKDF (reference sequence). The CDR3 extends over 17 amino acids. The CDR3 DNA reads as TGTGCCACCAGCAGAGATCCAGGAGCGGGAAGCACAGATACGCAGTATTTT. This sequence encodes CATSRDPGAGSTDTQYF.